Presented here are 10 T cell receptor beta chains from one specimen sequenced in a study of T cells in Graves' hyperthyroidism and ophthalmopathy (dated by TCRdb to about 2019). Libraries were built with multiplex PCR. The sample was run on an Illumina HiSeq 2000. The TCR beta CDR3 regions were amplified from the RNA transcripts. For the first round of RT-PCR on the TCR CDR3, the HTBI primer set was used together with the Qiagen OneStep RT-PCR kit. TCRdb trimmed public reads at Q25 via fastp, called clones via MiXCR and kept in-frame beta chains. Rows are combined by CDR3 protein, so each entry shows the most common genes and DNA. In this sample the table shows 450,000 to 600,000 distinct CDR3 sequences, 11% to 15% of which occur a single time. More than 11% of the sample rests with the top ten. Sequenced: blood. The receptors were sampled from a woman between 40 and 55 years old with Graves' hyperthyroidism.

This clonotype occurred many times. The chain joins TRBV20-1 to TRBJ2-4, with unresolved D. The CDR3 consists of 15 residues. Germline V gene data show CDR1 as DFQATT and CDR2 as SNEGSKA (reference sequence). Between the trimmed V and J ends, which lost 0 bases and 0 bases, there was a span of 9 bases. The CDR3 sequence is CSARDLAIAKNIQYF. The CDR3 DNA reads as TGCAGTGCTAGAGATCTGGCGATAGCCAAAAACATTCAGTACTTC.

The V and J genes are TRBV20-1 and TRBJ2-5, with 13 bases that match TRBD2. Unmatched junction bases numbered 2, after V lost 4 bases and J lost 0 bases. Germline CDR1 is DFQATT and CDR2 is SNEGSKA (reference sequence). The CDR3 runs to 15 residues. In nucleotides, the CDR3 is TGCAGTGCTATCGGGACTAGCGGGGACCAAGAGACCCAGTACTTC. Translating it yields CSAIGTSGDQETQYF.

V gene TRBV6-5 combines with J gene TRBJ2-1, with 7 bases aligning to TRBD2. V shed 1 base, J shed 12 bases, and the junction held 12 bases outside the gene matches. The CDR3 is 15 residues long. Germline V gene data show CDR1 as MNHEY and CDR2 as SVGAGI. This CDR3 is CASSYLGGSKLLQFF. The CDR3 DNA reads TGTGCCAGCAGTTACTTGGGGGGGAGCAAGCTTTTGCAGTTCTTC.

This clonotype was detected only a few times. This sequence joins TRBV7-2 and TRBJ2-7; the match to TRBD2 covers 11 bases. This CDR3 has 18 amino acids. The germline CDR1 and CDR2 sequences are SGHTA and FQGNSA. Trimming cost V 5 bases and J 4 bases; bases outside gene matches: 16. CDR3 sequence reads: CASSIGGASGGTLYEQYF. The DNA of the CDR3 is TGTGCCAGCAGCATCGGGGGGGCTAGCGGGGGGACCCTTTACGAGCAGTACTTC.

This clonotype was found a few times. J is TRBJ1-6 and V is TRBV7-9, with TRBD1 matching 12 bases. The ends lost 3 bases at V and 9 bases at J; junction bases unmatched: 9. Germline V gene data show CDR1 as SEHNR and CDR2 as FQNEAQ (reference sequence). The CDR3 runs to 17 residues. The CDR3: CASSFIPGQGAGSPLHF. CDR3 DNA: TGTGCCAGCAGCTTTATTCCGGGACAGGGGGCTGGTTCACCCCTCCACTTT.

In this sample, this clonotype turned up a few times. The chain joins TRBV5-1 to TRBJ1-1, with unresolved D. V was shortened by 3 bases and J by 1 base, with 10 bases between the two germline ends. This CDR3 has 14 residues. CDR1 and CDR2 from the germline V gene are SGHRS and YFSETQ. CDR3 DNA sequence: TGCGCCAGCAGCTCTGCTCAGGCGAACACTGAAGCTTTCTTT. As protein: CASSSAQANTEAFF.

There are a few counts of this clonotype. This chain uses TRBV6-1 with TRBJ1-6; D unresolved. The germline V and J ends were trimmed by 1 base and 2 bases, with 9 bases remaining between them. The CDR3 has 16 residues. CDR1 and CDR2 from the germline V gene are MNHNS and SASEGT. The CDR3 nucleotides are TGTGCCAGCAGTGAAGTCCGGGTCCCCTATAATTCACCCCTCCACTTT. It encodes CASSEVRVPYNSPLHF.

This clonotype was counted at least ten times. The J gene is TRBJ2-7, the V gene TRBV27, with a tentative D call TRBD1 (5 bases). The CDR3 length is 14 residues. Trimming left V 3 bases short and J 5 bases short, with 14 bases between. Germline V CDR1 and CDR2: MNHEY, SMNVEV (reference sequence). The CDR3 coding sequence is TGTGCCAGCAGTTTGAGTGGGGCTATAGACGAGCAGTACTTC. Protein sequence: CASSLSGAIDEQYF.

Ten or more counts support this clonotype. The V gene is TRBV19, the J gene TRBJ2-7; tentative D call: TRBD2 (5 bases). Germline loops: CDR1 LNHDA, CDR2 SQIVND (reference sequence). The CDR3 is 13 amino acids. V shed 6 bases and J shed 5 bases, with 14 bases lying between them. In DNA, the CDR3 is TGTGCCAGTAGGATCCCCGGGATGAACGAGCAGTACTTC. It encodes CASRIPGMNEQYF.

In the case of this clonotype: This could be a read error, since a much larger clone is one nucleotide away. V gene TRBV27 combines with J gene TRBJ2-7, with D unclear. Germline CDR1 MNHEY, CDR2 SMNVEV (reference sequence). The CDR3 length is 16 residues. The germline V and J ends were trimmed by 3 bases and 4 bases, with 19 bases remaining between them. Here the CDR3 DNA reads TGTGCCAGCAGTTTTGGAGCCCAAGAAAGTATTTACGAGCAGTACTTC. This codes for CASSFGAQESIYEQYF.